Listed below are T cell receptor beta chains from one sample, sequenced in a study of blood T cell repertoires in COVID-19. The protocol was immunoSEQ multiplex PCR, while the TCRdb copy is restricted to in-frame clones and leaves out a portion. The data contain under 250,000 clones, 70% to 90% of them seen just once; the ten biggest clones take up approximately 8.6%. Sequencing was done on a sample of PBMCs or T cells enriched from blood (not recorded which). The receptors were gathered from a woman in her 50s with acute COVID-19. The CDR3 runs from the conserved cysteine through the conserved F or W.

V: TRBV18
J: TRBJ2-7
CDR3: CASSPPRVPYEQYF

V: TRBV5-1
J: TRBJ2-2
CDR3: CASSLGLAGAATGELFF

V: TRBV27
J: TRBJ1-2
CDR3: CASSFTGQGPYYGYTF

V: TRBV5-1
J: TRBJ2-7
CDR3: CASSREGDQGQYF

V: TRBV11-2
J: TRBJ2-1
CDR3: CASSPRRELKYNEQFF

V: TRBV5-1
J: TRBJ1-6
CDR3: CASSLDGRANSPLHF

V: TRBV19
J: TRBJ1-2
CDR3: CASSPPGRGEGYTF

V: TRBV29-1
J: TRBJ2-3
CDR3: CSVEPQATDTQYF

V: TRBV9
J: TRBJ1-1
CDR3: CASSGAGRPNAFF

V: TRBV5-1
J: TRBJ1-2
CDR3: CASSNLQGGGYTF

V: TRBV15
J: TRBJ1-2
CDR3: CATRPPGDPYGYTF

V: TRBV6-5
J: TRBJ2-7
CDR3: CASSYGSETGVEQYF

V: TRBV3-1/TRBV3-2
J: TRBJ2-7
CDR3: CASSRDRRYEQYF

V: TRBV6-5
J: TRBJ1-1
CDR3: CASSRTGRWTEAFF

V: TRBV18
J: TRBJ1-2
CDR3: CASFTGGDTLDGYTF

V: TRBV5-5
J: TRBJ1-4
CDR3: CASSSLGQGISNNEKLFF

V: TRBV4-3
J: TRBJ1-1
CDR3: CASSQDNRGRDTEAFF

V: TRBV29-1
J: TRBJ2-6
CDR3: CSVVVSSGANVLTF

V: TRBV7-2
J: TRBJ1-3
CDR3: CASSLVTGTGNTIYF

V: TRBV18
J: TRBJ1-1
CDR3: CASSLTGDTEAFF

V: TRBV19
J: TRBJ1-5
CDR3: CASSTKTASNQPQHF

V: TRBV30
J: TRBJ2-7
CDR3: CAWRDRRSYEQYF

V: TRBV27
J: TRBJ1-1
CDR3: CASSLTHRGLRVNTEAFF

V: TRBV4-1
J: TRBJ1-2
CDR3: CASSQPDRGNGYTF

V: TRBV7-2
J: TRBJ2-7
CDR3: CASSSGNTYEQYF

V: TRBV29-1
J: TRBJ1-1
CDR3: CSAGGQMNTEAFF

V: TRBV7-6
J: TRBJ1-6
CDR3: CASSLEGQGVSPLHF

V: TRBV10-3
J: TRBJ1-2
CDR3: CAISPPDRNGYTF

V: TRBV25-1
J: TRBJ2-7
CDR3: CASSPPVIHEQYF

V: TRBV24-1
J: TRBJ2-7
CDR3: CATSDGAGDEQYF

V: TRBV30
J: TRBJ1-1
CDR3: CAWSDRGATEAFF

V: TRBV30
J: TRBJ1-5
CDR3: CAWSKGEKEQPQHF

V: TRBV5-1
J: TRBJ2-1
CDR3: CASSLAVSGGPYNEQFF

V: TRBV5-1
J: TRBJ1-1
CDR3: CASSLGQGAVEAFF

V: TRBV27
J: TRBJ2-7
CDR3: CASSFGGQGDEQYF

V: TRBV9
J: TRBJ1-1
CDR3: CASSVVGRENTEAFF

V: TRBV19
J: TRBJ2-7
CDR3: CASSSTGAGEQYF

V: TRBV15
J: TRBJ2-7
CDR3: CATSSSQGGAVRNEQYF

V: TRBV15
J: TRBJ1-2
CDR3: CATSTGILGNGYTF

V: TRBV5-6
J: TRBJ1-3
CDR3: CASSRDWGNTIYF

V: TRBV7-2
J: TRBJ1-5
CDR3: CASSLDRYNQPQHF

V: TRBV5-6
J: TRBJ2-2
CDR3: CASSLGGGPLTGELFF

V: TRBV7-6
J: TRBJ1-4
CDR3: CASSPTGGPNEKLFF

V: TRBV18
J: TRBJ1-6
CDR3: CASSSRQGESSPLHF

V: TRBV30
J: TRBJ1-1
CDR3: CAWNRGITEAFF

V: TRBV7-9
J: TRBJ1-1
CDR3: CASSLTGGNTEAFF

V: TRBV7-3
J: TRBJ1-1
CDR3: CASSPNSRGTEAFF

V: TRBV7-9
J: TRBJ2-1
CDR3: CASSLLQGSYNEQFF

V: TRBV9
J: TRBJ1-1
CDR3: CASSAQGGGTEAFF

V: TRBV27
J: TRBJ2-3
CDR3: CASSRTVLTDTQYF

V: TRBV19
J: TRBJ1-4
CDR3: CASSTMGQGTEKLFF

V: TRBV6-5
J: TRBJ1-5
CDR3: CARAKGLDQPQHF

V: TRBV9
J: TRBJ2-2
CDR3: CASSVAAGGPSSGELFF

V: TRBV5-4
J: TRBJ1-2
CDR3: CASSQKKLGDKNYGYTF

V: TRBV19
J: TRBJ1-6
CDR3: CASTPGQGASPLHF

V: TRBV7-2
J: TRBJ1-4
CDR3: CASTEGGRDEKLFF

V: TRBV30
J: TRBJ1-1
CDR3: CAWSVGGYVTEAFF

V: TRBV6-2/TRBV6-3
J: TRBJ1-3
CDR3: CASSSPRTGHRNTIYF

V: TRBV27
J: TRBJ2-4
CDR3: CASSLSTGLAKNIQYF